The present T cell receptor (beta chain) was sequenced within a study of post-analysis software for immune sequencing data. Study-wide results and caveats: TRBV segments more frequent in patients than in controls numbered several and included TRBV5-6, TRBV5-1 and TRBV20-1.

Incorporated into the TCR beta cDNA libraries were unique molecular identifiers, which served to reduce PCR and sequencing biases. TCRdb reprocessed the PCR reads with MiXCR, giving one entry per CDR3 protein. The sample has about 820,000 distinct CDR3 sequences, around 50% seen once. The CDR3 is made up of 14 amino acids. Per germline, CDR1 SQVTM and CDR2 ANQGSEA. The V end was cut by 4 bases, the J end by 8 bases, with 18 bases between. In the case of this clonotype: Its antigen is currently unknown.

The chain recombines TRBV29-1 with TRBJ2-1; D uncertain. The receptor was derived from a girl between 5 and 17 years old with multiple sclerosis. Sequencing input: blood. CDR3 residues: CSVGRFGLTDEQFF. CDR3 nucleotides: TGCAGCGTTGGTAGGTTCGGTCTGACGGATGAGCAGTTCTTC.